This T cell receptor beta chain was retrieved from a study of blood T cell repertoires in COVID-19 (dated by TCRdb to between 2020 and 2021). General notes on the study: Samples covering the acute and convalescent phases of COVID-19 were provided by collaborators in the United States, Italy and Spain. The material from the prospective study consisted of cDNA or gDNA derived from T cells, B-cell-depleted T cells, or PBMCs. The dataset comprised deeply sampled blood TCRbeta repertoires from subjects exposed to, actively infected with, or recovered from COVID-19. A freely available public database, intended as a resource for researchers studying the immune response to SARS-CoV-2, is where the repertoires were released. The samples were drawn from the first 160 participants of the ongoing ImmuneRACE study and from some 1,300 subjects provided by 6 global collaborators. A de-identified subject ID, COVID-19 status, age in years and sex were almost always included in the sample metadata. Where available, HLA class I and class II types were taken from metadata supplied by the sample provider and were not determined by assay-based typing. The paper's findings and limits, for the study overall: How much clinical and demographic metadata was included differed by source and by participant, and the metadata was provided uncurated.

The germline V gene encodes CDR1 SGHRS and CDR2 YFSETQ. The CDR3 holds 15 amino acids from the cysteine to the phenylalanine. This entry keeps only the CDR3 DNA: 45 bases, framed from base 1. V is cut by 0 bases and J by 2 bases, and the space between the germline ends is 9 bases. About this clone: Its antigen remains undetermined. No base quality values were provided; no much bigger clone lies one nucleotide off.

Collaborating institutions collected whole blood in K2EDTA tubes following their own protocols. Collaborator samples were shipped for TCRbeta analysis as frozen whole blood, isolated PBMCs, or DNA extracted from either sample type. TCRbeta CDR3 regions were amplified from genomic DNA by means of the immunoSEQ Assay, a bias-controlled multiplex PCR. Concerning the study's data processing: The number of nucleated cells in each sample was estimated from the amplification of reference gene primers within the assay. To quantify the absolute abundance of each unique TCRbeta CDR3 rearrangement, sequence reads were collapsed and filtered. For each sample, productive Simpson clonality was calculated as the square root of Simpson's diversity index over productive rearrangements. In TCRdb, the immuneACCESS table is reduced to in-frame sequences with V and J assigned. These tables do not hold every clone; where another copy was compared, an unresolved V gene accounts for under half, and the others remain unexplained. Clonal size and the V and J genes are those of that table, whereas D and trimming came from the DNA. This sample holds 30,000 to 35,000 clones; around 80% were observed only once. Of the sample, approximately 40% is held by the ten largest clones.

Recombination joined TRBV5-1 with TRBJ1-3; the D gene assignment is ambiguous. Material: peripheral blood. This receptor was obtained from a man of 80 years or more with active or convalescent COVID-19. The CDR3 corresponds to CASSLATVPGNTIYF. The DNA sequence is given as TGCGCCAGCAGCTTGGCCACAGTCCCTGGAAACACCATATATTTT.